The 25 T cell receptor beta chains below come from one sample, sequenced in a study of blood T cells in healthy people across ages. A second PCR, run for roughly 7 to 12 cycles, used a sample-barcoded 5' primer plus a J-beta primer mix. TCRdb re-called the 5' RACE reads through MiXCR, storing one row per CDR3 protein. The sample consists of about 1 million distinct CDR3 sequences, roughly 45% of them appearing once. Sequencing was performed on blood. The receptors here all came from a woman aged 55-70 years in good health.

The chain uses TRBV5-1 and TRBJ2-5; D may be TRBD2 (6 bases). The CDR3 extends over 14 amino acids. Trimming left V 0 bases short and J 11 bases short, with 17 bases between. Germline V gene sequence: CDR1 SGHRS, CDR2 YFSETQ. The CDR3 region is CASSLVYGRLEQYF. For the CDR3, the DNA is TGCGCCAGCAGCTTGGTTTACGGGAGACTGGAGCAGTACTTC.

The J gene is TRBJ1-5, the V gene TRBV4-2; D gene unclear. The germline gives CDR1 LGHNA, CDR2 YNFKEQ. V lost 0 bases and J lost 0, with 3 bases in between. CDR3 length: 14 amino acids. DNA for the CDR3: TGTGCCAGCAGCCAAGATCATAGCAATCAGCCCCAGCATTTT. Translated, it gives CASSQDHSNQPQHF.

The CDR3: CASSRLTGSPYEQYF. The CDR3 nucleotides read TGTGCCAGCAGCCGCCTGACAGGGAGCCCCTACGAGCAGTACTTC. The chain is built from TRBV2 and TRBJ2-7; 7 nucleotides match TRBD1. The CDR3 consists of 15 residues. V shed 6 bases and J 2 bases; nucleotides not matched to a gene: 10. Germline V gene sequence: CDR1 SNHLY, CDR2 FYNNEI.

As for this clonotype: At one of its ends the junction is not consistent with the germline gene, which may arise from a read error. The rearrangement links TRBV20-1 to TRBJ2-7, with 10 bases matching TRBD2. The CDR3 runs to 14 residues. CDR1 DFQATT and CDR2 SNEGSKA come from the germline V gene (reference sequence). The CDR3 is CSTRYSGRTYEQYF. Written as DNA, the CDR3 is TGCAGTACTAGGTATAGCGGGAGGACCTACGAGCAGTACTTC.

The genes are TRBV20-1 and TRBJ1-4; 11 nucleotides line up with TRBD1. The CDR3 totals 13 residues. The ends lost 7 bases at V and 6 bases at J; junction bases unmatched: 4. Per germline, CDR1 DFQATT and CDR2 SNEGSKA (reference sequence). The CDR3: CSVPGQGDEKLFF. As DNA, the CDR3 is TGCAGTGTTCCGGGACAGGGGGATGAAAAACTGTTTTTT.

The chain links TRBV27 to TRBJ2-1; either TRBD1 or TRBD2 may fit D (6 bases each). This CDR3 has 16 residues. CDR1 is MNHEY, CDR2 SMNVEV, per germline (reference sequence). V was trimmed by 6 bases and J by 3 bases, leaving 18 bases between them. In nucleotides, the CDR3 is TGTGCCAGCAGACCCCGGGGGCAGTCCCACTACAATGAGCAGTTCTTC. It specifies CASRPRGQSHYNEQFF.

This clonotype has only a few counts. The chain links TRBV27 to TRBJ2-7; D gene ambiguous. Germline CDR1 is MNHEY and CDR2 is SMNVEV (reference sequence). The germline V and J ends were trimmed by 7 bases and 1 base, with 11 bases remaining between them. The CDR3 has 13 amino acids. In DNA form, the CDR3 reads TGTGCCAGCAAACCTGACATATCCTACGAGCAGTACTTC. It is translated as CASKPDISYEQYF.

V gene TRBV20-1 combines with J gene TRBJ2-1; TRBD2 matches at 9 bases. Germline CDR1 is DFQATT and CDR2 is SNEGSKA (reference sequence). V dropped 0 bases and J dropped 7; count of bases not matched to a gene: 10. This CDR3 comprises 16 residues. CDR3 sequence (DNA): TGCAGTGCTAGAGATGAGGCTAGCGGGATGCCAAATGAGCAGTTCTTC. Translation: CSARDEASGMPNEQFF.

V gene TRBV18 combines with J gene TRBJ1-1; weak D call: TRBD1 (5 bases). CDR3 size: 16 residues. The V gene lost 2 bases and the J gene lost 1 base, with 14 bases spanning the gap. Germline V gives CDR1 KGHSH, CDR2 LQKENI. CDR3 region: CASSPIQGGSNTEAFF. CDR3 coding DNA: TGTGCCAGCTCACCAATTCAGGGCGGATCGAACACTGAAGCTTTCTTT.

The rearrangement links TRBV20-1 to TRBJ2-4; D might be TRBD1 or TRBD2, each matching 5 bases. Germline CDR1 and CDR2: DFQATT and SNEGSKA (reference sequence). This CDR3 has 15 amino acids. V lost 1 base and J lost 8, with 18 bases in between. The CDR3 coding sequence is TGCAGTGCTAGAGTGTGGGGCACCGGGGTAGACATTCAGTACTTC. This codes for CSARVWGTGVDIQYF.

The rearrangement joins TRBV6-2 or TRBV6-3 to TRBJ2-3, with D maybe TRBD2 (6 bases). CDR1 and CDR2 from the germline V gene are MNHEY and SVGEGT. The ends were cut back, 6 bases at V and 5 bases at J, with 12 bases in the middle. The length of the CDR3 is 13 residues. DNA for the CDR3: TGTGCCAGCAGCGCCGGGACTGAAGATACGCAGTATTTT. It encodes CASSAGTEDTQYF.

The chain carries TRBV4-1 and TRBJ1-2; the D gene is possibly TRBD1 (6 bases). The CDR3 length is 14 residues. Trimming removed 0 bases at V and 8 bases at J, with 13 bases between. Germline assignment: CDR1 MGHRA and CDR2 YSYEKL. The CDR3 DNA is TGCGCCAGCAGCCAAGATGGGATTACAGGGGGCTACACCTTC. Protein sequence: CASSQDGITGGYTF.

This rearrangement joins TRBV9 to TRBJ2-7; 11 bases are a match to TRBD2. Germline V gene lookup returns CDR1 SGDLS and CDR2 YYNGEE. The CDR3 loop spans 19 amino acids. Trimming took 3 bases from V and 7 from J; bases not matched to a gene: 21. The CDR3 protein is CASSDPLAGVDGEYNEQYF. The CDR3 coding sequence is TGTGCCAGCAGCGACCCACTAGCGGGAGTGGATGGTGAATACAATGAGCAGTACTTC.

Ten or more counts support this clonotype. The chain joins TRBV14 to TRBJ2-7, with TRBD1 identical over 10 bases. The CDR3 is made up of 16 amino acids. Looked up from germline, CDR1 is SGHDN and CDR2 is FVKESK. J lost 2 bases, V lost 2 bases, and 6 bases had no gene match. CDR3 sequence reads: CASSQTGTGATYEQYF. The CDR3 DNA reads TGTGCCAGCAGCCAAACCGGGACAGGGGCCACCTACGAGCAGTACTTC.

The chain is built from TRBV10-3 and TRBJ2-1; 7 bases agree with TRBD2. Germline assignment: CDR1 ENHRY and CDR2 SYGVKD. V lost 2 bases to trimming and J lost 7 bases; unmatched junction nucleotides: 8. The CDR3 is made up of 15 amino acids. In nucleotides, the CDR3 is TGTGCCATCAGTGAGGCGGCGGGAGTTCAGAATGAGCAGTTCTTC. This translates into CAISEAAGVQNEQFF.

The rearrangement joins TRBV3-1 to TRBJ2-7; TRBD1 aligns across 9 bases. CDR3 length: 17 residues. Per the germline V gene, CDR1 is LGHDT and CDR2 is YNNKEL (reference sequence). J was trimmed by 2 bases and V by 4 bases; bases with no gene match: 12. The CDR3 nucleotides read TGTGCCAGCAGCCCAGGACAGGGGTGGGGTACTACCTACGAGCAGTACTTC. Protein sequence: CASSPGQGWGTTYEQYF.

This clonotype came up a few times. The chain carries TRBV12-3 or TRBV12-4 and TRBJ1-2; no clear D gene. This CDR3 is 15 amino acids long. V was trimmed by 4 bases and J by 4 bases, leaving 16 bases between them. The CDR3 is CASSWGQGFLYGYTF. The CDR3 DNA reads as TGTGCCAGCAGTTGGGGTCAAGGATTTCTCTATGGCTACACCTTC.

The chain carries TRBV27 and TRBJ2-1; D uncertain. Germline V gene data show CDR1 as MNHEY and CDR2 as SMNVEV (reference sequence). Trimming cost V 5 bases and J 13 bases, with 18 bases left between them. The CDR3 totals 13 residues. This CDR3 is CASSRDRAQTQFF. CDR3 nucleotide sequence: TGTGCCAGCAGTCGCGACCGGGCCCAGACACAGTTCTTC.

This chain uses TRBV3-1 with TRBJ2-7; no reliable D call. V was pared by 0 bases and J by 9 bases, with 15 bases between. The CDR3 spans 14 residues. The V gene's germline CDR1 is LGHDT and CDR2 YNNKEL (reference sequence). CDR3 region: CASSQEARDWGQYF. In nucleotides, the CDR3 is TGTGCCAGCAGCCAAGAGGCCAGAGACTGGGGGCAGTACTTC.

This clonotype has more than one count but fewer than ten. V usage is TRBV27 and J usage is TRBJ2-6, with D unresolved. This CDR3 has 14 residues. Trimming cost V 3 bases and J 2 bases, with 5 bases left between them. Per the germline V gene, CDR1 is MNHEY and CDR2 is SMNVEV (reference sequence). In DNA form, the CDR3 reads TGTGCCAGCAGTTTCAAGGCTGGGGCCAACGTCCTGACTTTC. Protein sequence: CASSFKAGANVLTF.

The chain couples TRBV15 to TRBJ2-5; 7 nucleotides line up with TRBD2. Trimming removed 4 bases from V and 5 bases from J; junction bases left unmatched: 7. The length of the CDR3 is 14 residues. Germline V gene sequence: CDR1 LNHNV, CDR2 YYDKDF (reference sequence). The CDR3 sequence: CATSTRPREETQYF. DNA for the CDR3: TGTGCCACCAGCACACGACCGCGGGAGGAGACCCAGTACTTC.

This sequence joins TRBV20-1 and TRBJ2-7; D call uncertain. The V gene lost 6 bases and the J gene lost 2 bases, with 14 bases spanning the gap. The CDR3 totals 13 residues. Germline V gene data show CDR1 as DFQATT and CDR2 as SNEGSKA (reference sequence). CDR3 nucleotides: TGCAGTGCCAGGTCGGGCCTCGCCTACGAGCAGTACTTC. Encoded protein: CSARSGLAYEQYF.

This rearrangement joins TRBV20-1 to TRBJ2-7, with TRBD2 identical over 8 bases. CDR1 DFQATT and CDR2 SNEGSKA come from the germline V gene (reference sequence). V lost 1 base to trimming and J lost 0 bases; unmatched junction nucleotides: 8. The CDR3 loop spans 16 amino acids. DNA for the CDR3: TGCAGTGCTAGAGGGCCCCCCGGGACTAGCTCCTACGAGCAGTACTTC. Amino acids: CSARGPPGTSSYEQYF.

About this clonotype itself: A junction boundary mismatches the germline segment, possibly from a read error. The V gene is TRBV9, the J gene TRBJ2-3; 9 positions match TRBD2. The CDR3 sequence is 15 residues long. The germline CDR1 and CDR2 sequences are SGDLS and YYNGEE. The CDR3 reads CAGSVAAGGTDTQFF. The DNA for the CDR3 is TGTGCCGGCAGCGTAGCGGCGGGAGGGACAGATACGCAGTTTTTT.

The chain employs TRBV27 and TRBJ1-5; TRBD1 aligns across 8 bases. Germline V gives CDR1 MNHEY, CDR2 SMNVEV (reference sequence). V shed 5 bases, J shed 5 bases, and the junction held 8 bases outside the gene matches. The CDR3 is 15 residues long. The CDR3 region has the DNA TGTGCCAGCAGTGCCCCGGACAGGGTACATCAGCCCCAGCATTTT. Its translation is CASSAPDRVHQPQHF.